This TCR beta chain derives from a study of cytomegalovirus exposure and HLA in healthy donors. It was with 60 Vbeta and 13 Jbeta primers that the PCR ran. Sequenced by immunoSEQ multiplex PCR; TCRdb stores in-frame clones only, minus some. Of about 110,000 clones in the sample, around 63% were seen once. From germline, CDR1 is LNHNV and CDR2 YYDKDF (reference sequence). The CDR3 has 22 amino acids. J lost 0 bases, V lost 0 bases, and 16 bases had no gene match. Concerning this clone itself: Its antigen remains unknown.

Points from the study as a whole: Usually a TCR sequence was rare, but some public TCRs were found in many donors.

Specimen: PBMCs. The TCR comes from a man aged 25-45 years in good health and CMV-seronegative. The chain carries TRBV15 and TRBJ2-1; 11 positions agree with TRBD2. Written as DNA, the CDR3 is TGTGCCACCAGCAGAGATCAGAGCCCGGCTAGCGGGAGGCCGGGCTCCTACAATGAGCAGTTCTTC. This encodes CATSRDQSPASGRPGSYNEQFF. Supplemented by reference TRBV15 and TRBJ2-1, the full variable domain reads DAMVIQNPRYQVTQFGKPVTLSCSQTLNHNVMYWYQQKSSQAPKLLFHYYDKDFNNEADTPDNFQSRRPNTSFCFLDIRSPGLGDTAMYLCATSRDQSPASGRPGSYNEQFFGPGTRLTVL.